The clone carrying this T cell receptor (beta chain) was seen more than once but under ten times. Its specificity is unknown. The entry originates in a study of identical twins. Study-wide points: The study found that models underestimated out-of-frame TCR alpha sharing in monozygotic twins.

This CDR3 has 17 residues. Germline CDR1 SGHTA, CDR2 FQGNSA. The trim removed 1 base at V and 4 bases at J, leaving 11 bases unmatched. A universal primer site was created by template switching, with the cDNA bearing unique molecular identifiers. TCRdb fed the 5' RACE reads into MiXCR, producing one record per CDR3 protein. The sample holds about 530,000 distinct CDR3 sequences, about 20% seen once. The data were also submitted as part of a second study, on yellow fever vaccine responses in identical twins. That source reports: Twin vaccine T cell responses reportedly seemed partly convergent, partly personalized.

The rearrangement uses TRBV7-2 and TRBJ2-5, with 8 bases matching TRBD2. The source of this sequence is a woman between 18 and 29 years old in good health. The sequenced material came from CD4+ T cells sorted from blood. CDR3 protein: CASSLVVRSGSAETQYF. The DNA of the CDR3 is TGTGCCAGCAGCTTAGTGGTTAGGAGCGGGAGTGCAGAGACCCAGTACTTC.